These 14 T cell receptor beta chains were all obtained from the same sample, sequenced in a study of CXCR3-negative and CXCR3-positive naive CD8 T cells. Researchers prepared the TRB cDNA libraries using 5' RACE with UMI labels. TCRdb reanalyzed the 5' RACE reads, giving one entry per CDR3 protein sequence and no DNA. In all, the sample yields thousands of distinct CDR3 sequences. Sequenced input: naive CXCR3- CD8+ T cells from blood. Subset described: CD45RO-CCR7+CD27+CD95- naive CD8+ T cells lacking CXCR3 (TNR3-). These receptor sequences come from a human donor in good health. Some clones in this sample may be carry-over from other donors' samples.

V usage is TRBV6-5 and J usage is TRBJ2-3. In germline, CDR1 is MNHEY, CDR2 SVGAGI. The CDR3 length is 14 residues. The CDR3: CASSYPGTTDTQYF.

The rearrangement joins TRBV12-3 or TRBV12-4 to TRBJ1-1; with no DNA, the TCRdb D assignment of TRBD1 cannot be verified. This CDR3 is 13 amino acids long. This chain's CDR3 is CASSPALGTEAFF.

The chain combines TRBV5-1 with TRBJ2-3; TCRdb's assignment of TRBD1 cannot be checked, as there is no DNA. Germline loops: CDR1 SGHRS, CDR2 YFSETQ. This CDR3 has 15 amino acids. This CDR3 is CASSPRDGSTDTQYF. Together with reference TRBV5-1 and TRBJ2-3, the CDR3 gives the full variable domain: KAGVTQTPRYLIKTRGQQVTLSCSPISGHRSVSWYQQTPGQGLQFLFEYFSETQRNKGNFPGRFSGRQFSNSRSEMNVSTLELGDSALYLCASSPRDGSTDTQYFGPGTRLTVL.

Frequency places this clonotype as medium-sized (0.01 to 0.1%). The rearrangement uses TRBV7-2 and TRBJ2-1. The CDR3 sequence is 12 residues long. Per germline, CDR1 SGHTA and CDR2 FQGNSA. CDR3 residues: CASSPSLGEQFF.

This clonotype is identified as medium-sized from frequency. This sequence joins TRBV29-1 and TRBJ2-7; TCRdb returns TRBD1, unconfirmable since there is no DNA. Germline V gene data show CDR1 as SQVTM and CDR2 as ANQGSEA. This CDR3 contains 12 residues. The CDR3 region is CSIRDGLYEQYF.

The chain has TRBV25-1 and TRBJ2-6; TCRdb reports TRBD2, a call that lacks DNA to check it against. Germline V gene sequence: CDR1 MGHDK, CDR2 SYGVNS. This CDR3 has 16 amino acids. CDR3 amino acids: CASSETARVGANVLTF.

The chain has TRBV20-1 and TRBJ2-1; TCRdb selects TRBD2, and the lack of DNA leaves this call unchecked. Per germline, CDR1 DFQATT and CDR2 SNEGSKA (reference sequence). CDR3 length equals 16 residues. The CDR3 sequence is CSARSSTSGRYNEQFF.

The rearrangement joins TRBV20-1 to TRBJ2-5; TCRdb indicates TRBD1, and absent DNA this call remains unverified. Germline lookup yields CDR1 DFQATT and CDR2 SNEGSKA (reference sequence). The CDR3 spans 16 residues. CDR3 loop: CSARAWPGGTGETQYF.

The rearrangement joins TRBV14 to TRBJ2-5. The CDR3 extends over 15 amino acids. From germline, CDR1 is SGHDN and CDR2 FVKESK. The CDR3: CASSHSGDNQETQYF.

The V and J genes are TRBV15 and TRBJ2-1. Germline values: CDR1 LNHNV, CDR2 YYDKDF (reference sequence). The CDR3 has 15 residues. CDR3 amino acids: CATSRDPGGGNEQFF. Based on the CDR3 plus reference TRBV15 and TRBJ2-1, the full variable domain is DAMVIQNPRYQVTQFGKPVTLSCSQTLNHNVMYWYQQKSSQAPKLLFHYYDKDFNNEADTPDNFQSRRPNTSFCFLDIRSPGLGDTAMYLCATSRDPGGGNEQFFGPGTRLTVL.

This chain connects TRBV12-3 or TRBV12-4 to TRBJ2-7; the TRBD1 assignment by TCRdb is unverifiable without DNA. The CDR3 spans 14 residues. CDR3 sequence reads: CASSPWDRGYEQYF.

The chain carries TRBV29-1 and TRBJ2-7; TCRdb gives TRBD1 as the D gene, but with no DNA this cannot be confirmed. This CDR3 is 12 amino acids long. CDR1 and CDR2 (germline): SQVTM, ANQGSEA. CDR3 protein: CSVDSGSGEQYF.

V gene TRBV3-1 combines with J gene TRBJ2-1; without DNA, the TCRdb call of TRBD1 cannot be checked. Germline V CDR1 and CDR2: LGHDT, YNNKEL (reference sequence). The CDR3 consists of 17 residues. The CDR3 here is CASSQEIEGQFYNEQFF.

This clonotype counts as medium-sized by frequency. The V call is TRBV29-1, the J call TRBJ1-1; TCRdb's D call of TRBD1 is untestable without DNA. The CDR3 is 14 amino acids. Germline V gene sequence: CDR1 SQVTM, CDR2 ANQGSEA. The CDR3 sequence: CSVRGTGGNTEAFF.